This record concerns one T cell receptor beta chain sequence. The sample belongs to a study of cytotoxic CD8 clonotypes in ibrutinib-treated CLL. This CDR3 is built from 14 residues. CDR1 is KGHSH and CDR2 is LQKENI in the germline V gene. V shed 3 bases and J shed 1 base, with 7 bases lying between them. Measured with immunoSEQ multiplex PCR; TCRdb has only the in-frame clones, and not every one. The table records more than 200,000 clones, just under 80% of them present only once. The TCR sequence derives from a human donor with chronic lymphocytic leukemia. The sequencing used PBMCs, collected after 12 months of ibrutinib treatment. The gene calls are TRBV18 and TRBJ1-5; D is unresolved. The CDR3 bases are TGTGCCAGCTCACCGATGGACAGCAATCAGCCCCAGCATTTT. This codes for CASSPMDSNQPQHF.